This paragraph covers one TCR beta chain sequence. The data derive from a study of blood T cell repertoires in COVID-19. The method was immunoSEQ multiplex PCR; TCRdb's version includes in-frame clones alone and lacks a portion of them. The sample carries 300,000 to 350,000 clones, approximately 88% recorded once. The CDR3 runs 16 residues. V lost 0 bases, J lost 0 bases, and 9 bases lay in between. Per germline, CDR1 ENHRY and CDR2 SYGVKD. Input material: PBMCs or T cells enriched from blood (not recorded which). V is TRBV10-3 and J is TRBJ1-5, with D hard to call. This receptor was taken from a man aged 30 to 39 who had recovered from COVID-19. The CDR3 DNA reads as TGTGCCATCAGTGAGTCGAGGGCAGCTAGCAATCAGCCCCAGCATTTT. Translation gives CAISESRAASNQPQHF.